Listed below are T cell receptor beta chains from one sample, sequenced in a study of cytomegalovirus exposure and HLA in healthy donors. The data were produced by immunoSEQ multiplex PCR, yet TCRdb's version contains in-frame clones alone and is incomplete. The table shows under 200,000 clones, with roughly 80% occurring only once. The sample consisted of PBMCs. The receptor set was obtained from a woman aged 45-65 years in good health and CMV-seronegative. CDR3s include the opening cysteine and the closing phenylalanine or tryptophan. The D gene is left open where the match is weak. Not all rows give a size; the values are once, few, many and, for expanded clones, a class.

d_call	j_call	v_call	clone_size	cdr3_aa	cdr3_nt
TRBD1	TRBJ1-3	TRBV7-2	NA	CASSRGQGIGNTIYF	TGTGCCAGCAGCAGAGGACAGGGGATTGGAAACACCATATATTTT
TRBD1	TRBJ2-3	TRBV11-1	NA	CASSLKIGTGSEQYF	TGTGCCAGCAGCCTTAAAATAGGGACAGGGAGTGAGCAGTATTTT
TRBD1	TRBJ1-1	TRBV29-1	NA	CSATGGSEAFF	TGCAGCGCTACAGGGGGTTCTGAAGCTTTCTTT
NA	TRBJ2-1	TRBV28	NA	CASSLTPTYNEQFF	TGTGCCAGCAGTTTAACGCCTACCTACAATGAGCAGTTCTTC
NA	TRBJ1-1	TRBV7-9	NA	CASISTEMFGTENTEAFF	TGTGCCAGCATCTCGACAGAAATGTTTGGCACGGAGAACACTGAAGCTTTCTTT
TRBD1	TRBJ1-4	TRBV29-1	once	CSVGLNRGEKLFF	TGCAGCGTTGGGTTAAACAGGGGGGAAAAACTGTTTTTT
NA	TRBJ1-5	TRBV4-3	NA	CASSQDPYQPQHF	TGCGCCAGCAGCCAAGACCCCTATCAGCCCCAGCATTTT
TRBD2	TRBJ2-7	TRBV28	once	CASSLFGGRGYEQYF	TGTGCCAGCAGTTTATTCGGCGGGAGGGGTTACGAGCAGTACTTC
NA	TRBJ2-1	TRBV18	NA	CATQTLTTGEQFF	TGTGCCACTCAAACCCTAACTACCGGTGAGCAGTTCTTC
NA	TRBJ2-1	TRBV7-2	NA	CASSTGTRPNEQFF	TGTGCCAGCAGCACCGGGACTCGACCCAATGAGCAGTTCTTC
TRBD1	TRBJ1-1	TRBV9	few	CASSAGTGDTEAFF	TGTGCCAGCAGCGCCGGGACAGGGGACACTGAAGCTTTCTTT
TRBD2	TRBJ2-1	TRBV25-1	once	CASSEYFGGDPINNEQFF	TGTGCCAGCAGTGAATATTTCGGGGGGGACCCCATAAACAATGAGCAGTTCTTC
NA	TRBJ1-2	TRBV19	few	CASSPRGFNYGYTF	TGTGCCAGTAGCCCCAGGGGATTTAACTATGGCTACACCTTC
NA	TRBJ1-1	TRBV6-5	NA	CASSFLYTEAFF	TGTGCCAGCAGTTTTCTTTACACTGAAGCTTTCTTT
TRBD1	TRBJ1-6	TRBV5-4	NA	CASSFVDREHSPLHF	TGTGCCAGCAGCTTTGTCGACAGGGAACATTCACCCCTCCACTTT
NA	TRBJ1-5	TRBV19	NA	CASSRGQNNQPQHF	TGTGCCAGTAGTAGGGGGCAAAACAATCAGCCCCAGCATTTT
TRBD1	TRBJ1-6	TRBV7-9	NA	CASRGTGQVTPLHF	TGTGCCAGCAGGGGGACAGGGCAGGTTACACCCCTCCACTTT
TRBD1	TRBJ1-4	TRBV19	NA	CASSIWATGVPEKLFF	TGTGCCAGTAGTATTTGGGCGACAGGGGTACCGGAAAAACTGTTTTTT
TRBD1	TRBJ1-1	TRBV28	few	CASSPQGAGIF	TGTGCCAGCAGTCCCCAGGGGGCGGGTATCTTT
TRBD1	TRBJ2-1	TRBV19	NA	CASSTARDRGYNEQFF	TGTGCCAGTAGTACGGCCCGGGACAGGGGATACAATGAGCAGTTCTTC
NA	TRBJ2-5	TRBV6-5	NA	CASSSAQDSQETQYF	TGTGCCAGCAGTTCCGCCCAGGACAGCCAAGAGACCCAGTACTTC
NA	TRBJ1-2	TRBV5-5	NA	CASRRDRNTNYGYTF	TGTGCCAGCAGGCGGGACCGGAATACTAACTATGGCTACACCTTC
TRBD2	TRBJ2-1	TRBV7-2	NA	CASSAGLAEVYNEQFF	TGTGCCAGCAGCGCGGGACTAGCGGAGGTTTACAATGAGCAGTTCTTC
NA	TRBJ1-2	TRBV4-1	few	CASSQEEGMRGYTF	TGCGCCAGCAGCCAAGAGGAGGGGATGCGGGGCTACACCTTC
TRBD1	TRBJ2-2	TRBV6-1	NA	CASSEGTGGTGELFF	TGTGCCAGCAGTGAAGGGACAGGGGGAACCGGGGAGCTGTTTTTT
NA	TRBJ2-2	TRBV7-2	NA	CASSLGLNTGELFF	TGTGCCAGCAGCTTGGGACTCAACACCGGGGAGCTGTTTTTT
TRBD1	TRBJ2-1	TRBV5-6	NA	CASSQDRGFWDEQFF	TGTGCCAGCAGCCAGGACAGGGGTTTCTGGGATGAGCAGTTCTTC
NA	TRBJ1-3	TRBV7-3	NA	CASSTGVGNTIYF	TGTGCCAGCAGCACGGGGGTTGGAAACACCATATATTTT
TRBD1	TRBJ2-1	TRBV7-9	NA	CASNSGTGVYEQFF	TGTGCCAGCAACTCGGGGACAGGTGTGTATGAGCAGTTCTTC
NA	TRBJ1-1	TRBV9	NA	CATSLNPAARVTEAFF	TGTGCCACCTCTTTAAATCCGGCAGCGAGAGTCACTGAAGCTTTCTTT
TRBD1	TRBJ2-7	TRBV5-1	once	CASSPGSGGYEQYF	TGCGCCAGCAGCCCGGGGTCAGGGGGTTACGAGCAGTACTTC
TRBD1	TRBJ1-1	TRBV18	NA	CASSPSGTGGGTEAFF	TGTGCCAGCTCACCGTCAGGCACAGGGGGAGGTACTGAAGCTTTCTTT
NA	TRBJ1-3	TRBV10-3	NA	CAISELDWAGNTIYF	TGTGCCATCAGTGAACTGGATTGGGCAGGAAACACCATATATTTT
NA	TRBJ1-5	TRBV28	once	CASSPRSRNAFNQPQHF	TGTGCCAGCAGTCCCCGTTCGAGGAATGCTTTCAATCAGCCCCAGCATTTT
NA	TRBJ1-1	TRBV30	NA	CAWRTGLDTEAFF	TGTGCCTGGAGAACTGGGCTCGACACTGAAGCTTTCTTT
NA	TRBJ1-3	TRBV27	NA	CASRAWEGNTIYF	TGTGCCAGCAGGGCGTGGGAGGGAAACACCATATATTTT
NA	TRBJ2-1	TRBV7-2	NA	CASSFLRGGEQFF	TGTGCCAGCAGCTTCCTCCGAGGGGGAGAGCAGTTCTTC
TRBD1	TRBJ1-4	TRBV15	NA	CATSIGTASNEKLFF	TGTGCCACCAGCATCGGGACAGCGTCGAATGAAAAACTGTTTTTT
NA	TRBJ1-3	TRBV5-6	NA	CASSLGGASSGNTIYF	TGTGCCAGCAGCTTGGGCGGTGCTTCCTCTGGAAACACCATATATTTT
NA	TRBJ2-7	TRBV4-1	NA	CASSQELLYEQYF	TGCGCCAGCAGCCAAGAACTACTATACGAGCAGTACTTC
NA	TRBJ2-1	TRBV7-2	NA	CASSSLPEQFF	TGTGCCAGCAGCTCTCTACCGGAGCAGTTCTTC